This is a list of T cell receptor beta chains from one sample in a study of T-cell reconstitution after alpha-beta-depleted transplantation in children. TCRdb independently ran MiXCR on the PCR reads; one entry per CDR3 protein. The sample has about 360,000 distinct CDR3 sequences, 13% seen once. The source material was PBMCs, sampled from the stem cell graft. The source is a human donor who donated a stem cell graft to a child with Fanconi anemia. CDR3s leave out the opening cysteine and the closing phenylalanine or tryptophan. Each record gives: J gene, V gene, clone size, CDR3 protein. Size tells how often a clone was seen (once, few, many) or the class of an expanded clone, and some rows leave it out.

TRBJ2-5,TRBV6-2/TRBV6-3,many,ASSLGGRGHETQY
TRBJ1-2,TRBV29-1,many,SVKIAGGSGYT
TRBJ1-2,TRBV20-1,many,SARGPGQGLNYGYT
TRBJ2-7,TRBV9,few,ASSSRTGGEQY
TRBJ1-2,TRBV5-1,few,ASSLDGTGLNYGYT
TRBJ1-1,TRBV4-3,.,ASSQGFQGDTEAF
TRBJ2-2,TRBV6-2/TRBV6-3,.,ASSYDPSPGELF
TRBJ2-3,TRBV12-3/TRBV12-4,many,ASRLTGGSTDTQY
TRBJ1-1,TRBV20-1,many,SARDGAKHTEAF
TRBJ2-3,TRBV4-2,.,ASSQGTSGGYTDTQY
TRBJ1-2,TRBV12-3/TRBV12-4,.,ASSLDPRDYGYT
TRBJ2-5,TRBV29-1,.,SVDSGNQETQY
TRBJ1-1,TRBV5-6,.,ASSRTGATEAF
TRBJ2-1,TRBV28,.,ASSLSAREYNEQF
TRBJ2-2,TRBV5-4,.,ASSFEANTGELF
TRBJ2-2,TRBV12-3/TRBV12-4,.,ASSLTISGGAPGELF
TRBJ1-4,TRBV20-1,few,SARDQGEKLF
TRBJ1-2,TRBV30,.,AWSRDRPRSYGYT
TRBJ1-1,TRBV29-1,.,SVAQADTEAF
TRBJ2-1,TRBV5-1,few,ASSLSGTSADNEQF
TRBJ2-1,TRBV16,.,ASSPAREDEQF
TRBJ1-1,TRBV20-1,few,SASTPNTEAF
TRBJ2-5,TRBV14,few,ASSQGDRNEETQY
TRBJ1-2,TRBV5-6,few,ASSLVHDYGYT
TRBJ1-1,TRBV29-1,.,SVARDLGTEAF
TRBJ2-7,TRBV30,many,AWSNRDSYEQY
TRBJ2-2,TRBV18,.,ASSPRGVANTGELF
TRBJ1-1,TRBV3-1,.,ASSLRLARTNTEAF
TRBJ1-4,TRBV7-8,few,ASSPVSGPNEKLF
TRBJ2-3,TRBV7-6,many,ASSTWTGGPDTQY
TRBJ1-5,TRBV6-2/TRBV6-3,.,ASSTRVSNQPQH
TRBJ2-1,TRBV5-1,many,ASSFTSGGALGEQF
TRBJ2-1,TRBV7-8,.,ASSLYTDEQF
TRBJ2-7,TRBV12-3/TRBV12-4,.,ASSLAIVDRGVEQY
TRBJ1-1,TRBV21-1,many,ASSHLPGGRWNTEAF
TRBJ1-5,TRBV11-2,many,ASSAGAYQPQH
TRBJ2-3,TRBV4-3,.,ASSQEGSPTDTQY
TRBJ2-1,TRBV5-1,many,ASSPDIRAIYNEQF
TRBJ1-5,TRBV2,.,ASSLRGTQPQH
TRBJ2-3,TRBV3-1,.,ASSDGLAGSTDTQY
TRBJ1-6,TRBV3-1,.,ASSQGGGGSNSPVH
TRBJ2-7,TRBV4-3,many,ASSQGVSSIYEQY
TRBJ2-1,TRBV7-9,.,ASSPLWLGGAYNEQF
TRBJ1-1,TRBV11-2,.,ASSLLKREAF
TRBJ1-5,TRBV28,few,ASISGGGGNQPQH
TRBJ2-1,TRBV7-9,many,ASSLTGGNNEQF
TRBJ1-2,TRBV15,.,ATSGWATDGYT
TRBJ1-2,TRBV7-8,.,ASSTQRGQAVNYGYT
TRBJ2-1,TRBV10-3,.,AISEPSKGGTHYNEQF
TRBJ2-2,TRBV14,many,ASSQDRNGELF
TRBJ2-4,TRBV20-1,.,SANSVRASGGLAKNIQY
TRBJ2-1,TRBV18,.,ASTQRGGYNEQF
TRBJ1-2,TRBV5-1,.,ASSDDQRGGRDGYT
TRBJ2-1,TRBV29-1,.,SGFRGPDEQF